This record looks at one T cell receptor (beta chain) sequence and its context. Its antigen is unknown. Amplification used 60 Vbeta primers and 13 Jbeta primers. TCRdb keeps only in-frame clones here, not all; method: immunoSEQ multiplex PCR. In the table there are around 35,000 clones, 81% of which are singletons. The data were taken from a study of cytomegalovirus exposure and HLA in healthy donors. Overall study: Early released data comprised some 91 million unique TCRs from HLA-typed donors.

Trimming at V came to 6 bases and at J to 0 bases, leaving 9 bases not matched to a gene. The germline V gene has CDR1 KGHSH and CDR2 LQKENI. This CDR3 comprises 16 residues. Broader study findings: Usually a TCR sequence was rare, but some public TCRs were found in many donors. HLA-A and HLA-B allele assignments for most subjects were reportedly predicted accurately using TCR beta sequences. Using the classifier, cytomegalovirus status was reportedly diagnosed with high specificity and sensitivity.

This rearrangement joins TRBV18 to TRBJ2-3, with TRBD2 matching over 7 bases. The sample taken for sequencing was PBMCs. The sequence was obtained from a woman in her forties in good health and CMV-seronegative. The CDR3 nucleotides are TGTGCCAGCTCCCCCCAAGCGGGGCCTAGCACAGATACGCAGTATTTT. This encodes CASSPQAGPSTDTQYF.